These 4 T cell receptor beta chains were all obtained from the same sample, sequenced in a study of blood T cell repertoires in COVID-19. The protocol was immunoSEQ multiplex PCR, while the TCRdb copy is restricted to in-frame clones and leaves out a portion. Among more than 200,000 clones listed, 85% to 90% were seen once. Sequencing used PBMCs or T cells enriched from blood (not recorded which). The source of these receptors is a woman in her fifties or sixties who had recovered from COVID-19.

The genes are TRBV10-3 and TRBJ2-3, with D possibly being TRBD1 (5 bases). The V and J ends lost 7 bases and 0 bases respectively, with 11 bases between them. CDR1 and CDR2 (germline): ENHRY, SYGVKD. The CDR3 spans 14 residues. The CDR3 here is CAIKRQQSTDTQYF. The CDR3, as DNA: TGTGCCATCAAACGACAGCAAAGCACAGATACGCAGTATTTT.

This rearrangement joins TRBV19 to TRBJ1-5, with 7 nucleotides matching TRBD1. The ends lost 0 bases at V and 2 bases at J; junction bases unmatched: 7. Germline lookup yields CDR1 LNHDA and CDR2 SQIVND (reference sequence). This CDR3 spans 17 amino acids. The CDR3 DNA reads as TGTGCCAGTAGTATAGACCCAGGACAGGCGGGCAATCAGCCCCAGCATTTT. It specifies CASSIDPGQAGNQPQHF.

The rearrangement joins TRBV3-1 (or the pseudogene TRBV3-2) to TRBJ2-7, with TRBD2 identical over 7 bases. With V trimmed by 4 bases and J by 2 bases, 14 bases remained unmatched. Looked up from germline, CDR1 is LGHDT and CDR2 is YNNKEL (reference sequence). The CDR3 spans 17 residues. The CDR3 sequence is CASSRASVAGTTYEQYF. For the CDR3, the DNA is TGTGCCAGCAGCCGGGCCTCTGTAGCGGGCACCACCTACGAGCAGTACTTC.

The V gene is TRBV19, the J gene TRBJ1-5; D gene unclear. The CDR3 has 12 residues. Germline CDR1 LNHDA, CDR2 SQIVND (reference sequence). Between the trimmed V and J ends, which lost 7 bases and 0 bases, there was a span of 4 bases. CDR3 sequence reads: CASTLSNQPQHF. Here the CDR3 DNA reads TGTGCCAGTACCCTTAGCAATCAGCCCCAGCATTTT.